This is a list of T cell receptor beta chains from one sample in a study of cytomegalovirus exposure and HLA in healthy donors. Using immunoSEQ multiplex PCR, the repertoire was profiled, and TCRdb retains in-frame clones only, with some absent. The sample has roughly 190,000 clones; 70% to 75% are singletons. The sequenced material came from PBMCs. These receptors were obtained from a man aged 25 to 40 in good health and CMV-seropositive. Each CDR3 is given with its conserved first and last residue.

J gene	V gene	CDR3 protein
TRBJ2-1	TRBV10-3	CATTGTSLFDEQFF
TRBJ1-5	TRBV30	CAWSVRSGQPQHF
TRBJ1-2	TRBV7-3	CASAPGQGGYGYTF
TRBJ1-5	TRBV28	CASSSPTTGILGRSNQPQHF
TRBJ2-6	TRBV27	CVSKQGPGANVLTF
TRBJ1-5	TRBV7-2	CASSLRQGGNQPQHF
TRBJ2-1	TRBV4-3	CASSPGTGGNNEQFF
TRBJ2-1	TRBV19	CASSQTSGTYNEQFF
TRBJ1-3	TRBV19	CASSIGREVGNTIYF
TRBJ2-7	TRBV28	CASSYTGAPWRGEQYF
TRBJ2-3	TRBV11-3	CASSLGGRSTQYF
TRBJ1-2	TRBV6-5	CASSYSGTVNYGYTF
TRBJ1-5	TRBV7-9	CASSRGGFNQPQHF
TRBJ2-2	TRBV30	CACPGLAGGELFF
TRBJ1-1	TRBV12-2	CASRLGRGREHTEAFF
TRBJ1-6	TRBV7-2	CASSLQGVNNSPLHF
TRBJ1-2	TRBV28	CASSWRNYGYTF
TRBJ1-1	TRBV5-8	CASSLAVNTEAFF
TRBJ1-2	TRBV2	CASKSDRGSYGYTF
TRBJ2-7	TRBV7-2	CASSLLGPGYEQYF
TRBJ1-2	TRBV13	CASSLGREANYGYTF
TRBJ2-2	TRBV10-1	CASRTGSLRYTGELFF
TRBJ2-6	TRBV5-1	CASSLRGQVSGANVLTF
TRBJ2-7	TRBV4-1	CASSLYGLPSYEQYF
TRBJ2-1	TRBV4-3	CASSQASRGRQFF
TRBJ1-5	TRBV10-3	CAISETTTGIQPQHF
TRBJ2-2	TRBV6-5	CASSTAEAYTGELFF
TRBJ2-7	TRBV7-2	CASSLPQGYEQYF
TRBJ2-7	TRBV19	CASSPQQGNEQYF
TRBJ1-3	TRBV28	CASRTSPGGNTIYF
TRBJ2-7	TRBV2	CASSDGRVYEQYF
TRBJ2-7	TRBV4-3	CASSQEGPPLENLYEQYF
TRBJ1-5	TRBV20-1	CSATDGTPQHF
TRBJ2-7	TRBV19	CASSFGQGYEQYF
TRBJ2-1	TRBV18	CASSPRTSGGGEQFF
TRBJ2-5	TRBV9	CASSVGASGGTQETQYF
TRBJ2-7	TRBV6-5	CASGGGQSSYEQYF
NA	TRBV2	CASSAYTRDNSDATSYEQYF
TRBJ2-7	TRBV29-1	CSVDSEGGYEQYF
TRBJ2-3	TRBV18	CASSPPVQREADTQYF
TRBJ2-1	TRBV29-1	CSVSSGSVRGDEQFF